This section outlines one T cell receptor beta chain sequence together with its context. This entry belongs to a study of tumor-infiltrating lymphocytes in primary liver carcinoma. Constant-region priming of 500 to 550 ng total RNA yielded TCR beta cDNA. For TCR beta, libraries were produced by three nested multiplex PCR rounds using slightly modified ARM-PCR. Amplification in the first two PCR rounds was performed using TRBV1-TRBV30 forward primers and a C-beta reverse primer for roughly 10 cycles each. In TCRdb, the multiplex PCR reads were re-called with MiXCR into one record per CDR3 protein. The data hold roughly 91,000 distinct CDR3 sequences, with around 63% observed a single time. Both RNA and DNA were isolated together from approximately 22-30 mg of bulk tissue that had not been sorted. The CDR3 is 14 residues long. CDR1 and CDR2 from the germline V gene are MNHNY and SVGAGI (reference sequence). With V trimmed by 3 bases and J by 11 bases, 9 bases remained unmatched.

The sequence derives from a woman aged 60-75 years with primary liver carcinoma and hepatitis B virus infection. Material for sequencing was liver tumor tissue from sampling region 5. This sample's subset: tumor region T5, tumor centre. The V gene is TRBV6-6, the J gene TRBJ1-5; 8 bases line up with TRBD1. The DNA of the CDR3 is TGTGCCAGCAGTTATCAGGGGGCTGGACAGTCCCAGCATTTT. This encodes CASSYQGAGQSQHF.